This TCR beta chain was recorded in a study of T cell responses to AZD1222 COVID-19 vaccine. The assay was immunoSEQ multiplex PCR, and TCRdb's table has in-frame clones only and misses some. The data contain about 120,000 clones, 87% of them singletons. This specimen was peripheral blood, taken on day 0 of AZD1222 vaccination. The TCR sequence derives from an adult in good health.

CDR3 residues: CASSLERGKLFF. The CDR3 DNA reads TGTGCCAGCTCCCTGGAAAGGGGAAAACTGTTTTTT. The rearrangement links TRBV18 to TRBJ1-4; the D gene is possibly TRBD1 (5 bases). Trimming removed 6 bases at V and 10 bases at J, with 12 bases between. CDR1 and CDR2 from the germline V gene are KGHSH and LQKENI. CDR3 size: 12 residues.